Presented here are 4 T cell receptor beta chains from one specimen sequenced in a study of regulatory T cells in long-lasting Graves disease. Sequencing libraries for TCR beta were prepared with iRepertoire HTBI primers and Arm-PCR of CDR3 regions. TCRdb processed the multiplex PCR reads anew with MiXCR; each CDR3 protein has one entry. This table holds about 500,000 distinct CDR3 sequences, about a sixth found once. Time point given: newly diagnosed GD, antithyroid drugs for less than 3 months. Construction of the TCR library relied on RNA isolated from PBMCs. These data also featured in a second study, about T cells in Graves' hyperthyroidism and ophthalmopathy.

The sequences come from peripheral blood mononuclear cells (PBMCs), collected at new diagnosis, from a patient treated with antithyroid drugs. Every receptor here comes from a man aged 40-49 years with Graves disease.

In this sample, this clonotype turned up a few times. The chain couples TRBV19 to TRBJ1-3; D call uncertain. This CDR3 comprises 15 residues. The ends were cut back, 2 bases at V and 0 bases at J, with 8 bases in the middle. The germline V gene encodes CDR1 LNHDA and CDR2 SQIVND (reference sequence). The CDR3 sequence: CASSIRAGSGNTIYF. The CDR3 nucleotides are TGTGCCAGTAGTATACGGGCGGGCTCTGGAAACACCATATATTTT.

This clonotype was counted ten times or more. The chain is built from TRBV2 and TRBJ2-3; 9 bases map to TRBD1. V trimming: 1 base; J trimming: 2 bases; junction bases outside the gene matches: 4. CDR1 and CDR2 (germline): SNHLY, FYNNEI. This CDR3 region has 16 residues. The CDR3 spells CASSEGWDRDTDTQYF. For the CDR3, the DNA is TGTGCCAGCAGTGAAGGATGGGACAGGGACACAGATACGCAGTATTTT.

The table lists this clonotype with many counts. The V and J genes are TRBV30 and TRBJ1-2, with 7 bases aligning to TRBD1. The CDR3 sequence is 16 residues long. From germline, CDR1 is GTSNPN and CDR2 SVGIG (reference sequence). The junction had 17 bases not matched to a gene; V was cut back by 2 bases and J by 8 bases. The CDR3 spells CAWSYGGGLLREGYTF. The CDR3 DNA reads TGTGCCTGGAGTTACGGAGGGGGCCTCCTCCGAGAAGGCTACACCTTC.

The rearrangement uses TRBV10-3 and TRBJ1-1, with 7 bases identical to TRBD1. Trimming cost V 6 bases and J 0 bases; bases outside gene matches: 7. Germline V lookup: CDR1 ENHRY, CDR2 SYGVKD. The CDR3 contains 15 residues. The CDR3 DNA reads as TGTGCCATCAGAGGGACAGTTGAGATGAACACTGAAGCTTTCTTT. It encodes CAIRGTVEMNTEAFF.